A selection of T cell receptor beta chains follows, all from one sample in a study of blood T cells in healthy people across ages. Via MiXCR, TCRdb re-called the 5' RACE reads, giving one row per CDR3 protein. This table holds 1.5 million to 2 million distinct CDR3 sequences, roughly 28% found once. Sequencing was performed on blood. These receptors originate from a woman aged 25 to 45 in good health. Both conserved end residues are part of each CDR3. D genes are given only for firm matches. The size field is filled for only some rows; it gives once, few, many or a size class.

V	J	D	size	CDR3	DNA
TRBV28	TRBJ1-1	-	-	CVSLRWGQNTEAFF	TGTGTCAGTTTAAGGTGGGGACAGAACACTGAAGCTTTCTTT
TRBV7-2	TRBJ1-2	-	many	CASSVQGSSYGYTF	TGTGCCAGCAGCGTACAGGGTTCGAGCTATGGCTACACCTTC
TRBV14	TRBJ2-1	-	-	CASSQGLKRAYNEQFF	TGTGCCAGCAGCCAAGGGCTAAAACGGGCGTACAATGAGCAGTTCTTC
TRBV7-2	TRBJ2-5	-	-	CASNLGWGFQETQYF	TGTGCCAGCAACTTGGGGTGGGGGTTCCAAGAGACCCAGTACTTC
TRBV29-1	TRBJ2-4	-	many	CSVEDIAKNIQYF	TGCAGCGTTGAGGACATAGCCAAAAACATTCAGTACTTC
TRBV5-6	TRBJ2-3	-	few	CASSFSRREADTQYF	TGTGCCAGCAGCTTCTCGCGGAGGGAGGCAGATACGCAGTATTTT
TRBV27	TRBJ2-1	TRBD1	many	CASSLRGTGLGNEQFF	TGTGCCAGCAGTTTACGAGGGACAGGGCTTGGCAATGAGCAGTTCTTC
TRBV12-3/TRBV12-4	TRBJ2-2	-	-	CASSLGVAGGELFF	TGTGCCAGCAGTTTAGGAGTAGCCGGCGGGGAGCTGTTTTTT
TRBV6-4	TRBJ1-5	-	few	CASSDSTVGSNQPQHF	TGTGCCAGCAGTGACTCTACAGTCGGAAGCAATCAGCCCCAGCATTTT
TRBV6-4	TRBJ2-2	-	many	CASSSDSTGELFF	TGTGCCAGCAGCTCCGACAGCACCGGGGAGCTGTTTTTT
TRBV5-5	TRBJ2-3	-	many	CASSFRDTDTQYF	TGTGCCAGCAGCTTCCGGGACACAGATACGCAGTATTTT
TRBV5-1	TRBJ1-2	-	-	CASSLNSLPYTF	TGCGCCAGCAGCTTGAACAGCCTCCCCTACACCTTC
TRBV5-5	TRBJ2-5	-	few	CASSLIQSQETQYF	TGTGCCAGCAGCTTGATACAGTCCCAAGAGACCCAGTACTTC
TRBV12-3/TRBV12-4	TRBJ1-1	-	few	CASSSTAGITEAFF	TGTGCCAGCAGTTCGACAGCTGGGATAACTGAAGCTTTCTTT
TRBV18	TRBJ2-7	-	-	CASSPENAYEQYF	TGTGCCAGCTCGCCAGAGAATGCCTACGAGCAGTACTTC
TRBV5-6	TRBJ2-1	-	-	CASSFANAEPFF	TGTGCCAGCAGCTTCGCTAACGCTGAGCCGTTCTTC
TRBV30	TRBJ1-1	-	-	CAWDGFTGPNTEAFF	TGTGCCTGGGACGGGTTTACAGGCCCGAACACTGAAGCTTTCTTT
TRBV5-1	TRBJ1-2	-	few	CASSRGRARYGYTF	TGCGCCAGCAGCAGAGGACGGGCTCGCTATGGCTACACCTTC
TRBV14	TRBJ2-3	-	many	CASSQVPDTQYF	TGTGCCAGCAGCCAAGTCCCAGATACGCAGTATTTT
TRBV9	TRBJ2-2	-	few	CASSDHSRQLFF	TGTGCCAGCAGCGACCATAGCCGTCAGCTGTTTTTT
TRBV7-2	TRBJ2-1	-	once	CASSLGADHAREQFF	TGTGCCAGCAGCTTAGGTGCGGATCATGCGAGGGAGCAGTTCTTC
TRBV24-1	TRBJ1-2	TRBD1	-	CATSGQGYSYGYTF	TGTGCCACCAGTGGACAGGGATATAGCTATGGCTACACCTTC
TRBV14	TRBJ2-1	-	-	CASSPFMKANEQFF	TGTGCCAGCAGCCCCTTTATGAAGGCCAATGAGCAGTTCTTC
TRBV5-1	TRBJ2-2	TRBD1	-	CASSWTGQGGELFF	TGCGCCAGCAGCTGGACAGGGCAAGGCGGGGAGCTGTTTTTT
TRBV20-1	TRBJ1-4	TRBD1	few	CSARGDRHEKLFF	TGCAGTGCTAGAGGGGACAGGCATGAAAAACTGTTTTTT
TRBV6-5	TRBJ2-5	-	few	CASSYRVSGGQYF	TGTGCCAGCAGTTACCGCGTTTCCGGGGGCCAGTACTTC
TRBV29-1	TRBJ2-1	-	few	CSVQGKRRAYNEQFF	TGCAGCGTTCAGGGTAAAAGGAGGGCCTACAATGAGCAGTTCTTC
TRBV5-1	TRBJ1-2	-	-	CASNLPTAYGYTF	TGCGCCAGCAACTTGCCGACCGCCTATGGCTACACCTTC
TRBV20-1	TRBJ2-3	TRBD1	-	CSARRLGQEGTDTQYF	TGCAGTGCTAGACGCCTGGGACAGGAAGGGACAGATACGCAGTATTTT
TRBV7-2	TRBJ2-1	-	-	CASSFARASNNEQFF	TGTGCCAGCAGCTTCGCCAGGGCGTCAAACAATGAGCAGTTCTTC
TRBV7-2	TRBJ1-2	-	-	CASSFLMIRPRGANYGYTF	TGTGCCAGCAGCTTCTTAATGATAAGGCCCCGGGGGGCTAACTATGGCTACACCTTC
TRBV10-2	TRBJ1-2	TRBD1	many	CASRPDRGDYGYTF	TGCGCCAGCAGACCGGACAGGGGTGACTATGGCTACACCTTC
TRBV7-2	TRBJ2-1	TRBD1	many	CASSSRTGSNEQFF	TGTGCCAGCAGCTCTCGGACAGGGTCCAATGAGCAGTTCTTC
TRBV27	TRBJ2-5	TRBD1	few	CASSLITGTAKETQYF	TGTGCCAGCAGTTTGATCACCGGGACAGCTAAAGAGACCCAGTACTTC
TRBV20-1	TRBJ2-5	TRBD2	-	CSARAGGRGQETQYF	TGCAGTGCTAGAGCCGGCGGGAGGGGCCAAGAGACCCAGTACTTC
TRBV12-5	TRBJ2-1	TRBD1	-	CASGLGDRRRNEQFF	TGTGCTAGTGGCCTTGGGGACAGGCGGCGTAATGAGCAGTTCTTC
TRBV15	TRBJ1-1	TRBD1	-	CATSLRDRLNTEAFF	TGTGCCACCAGCCTCCGGGACAGACTTAACACTGAAGCTTTCTTT
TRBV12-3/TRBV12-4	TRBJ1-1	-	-	CASQQRMNTEAFF	TGTGCCAGTCAACAGCGAATGAACACTGAAGCTTTCTTT
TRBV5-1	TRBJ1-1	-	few	CASSSQTRDMNTEAFF	TGCGCCAGCAGCTCTCAGACCCGGGACATGAACACTGAAGCTTTCTTT
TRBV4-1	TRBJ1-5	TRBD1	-	CASSQDRGTVVPQPQHF	TGCGCCAGCAGCCAAGACCGAGGGACAGTAGTTCCCCAGCCCCAGCATTTT
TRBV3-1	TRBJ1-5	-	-	CASSQGGWMYGQPQHF	TGTGCCAGCAGCCAAGGTGGGTGGATGTACGGCCAGCCCCAGCATTTT
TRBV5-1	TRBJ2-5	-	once	CASSSRETRYF	TGCGCCAGCAGCTCCCGAGAGACCCGGTACTTC
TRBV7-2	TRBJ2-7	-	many	CASSLVATYEQYF	TGTGCCAGCAGCTTAGTTGCTACCTACGAGCAGTACTTC
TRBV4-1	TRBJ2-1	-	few	CASSQEELAYEQFF	TGCGCCAGCAGCCAAGAGGAGCTAGCCTATGAGCAGTTCTTC
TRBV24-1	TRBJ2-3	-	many	CATSDPRTDDTQYF	TGTGCCACCAGTGACCCCCGGACAGACGATACGCAGTATTTT
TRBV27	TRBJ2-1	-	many	CASSLAGRIYNEQFF	TGTGCCAGCAGTTTAGCCGGGCGGATTTACAATGAGCAGTTCTTC
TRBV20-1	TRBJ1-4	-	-	CSARDKLTTNEKLFF	TGCAGTGCTAGAGATAAACTTACAACTAATGAAAAACTGTTTTTT
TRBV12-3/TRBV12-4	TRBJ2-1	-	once	CASNRGTPYNEQFF	TGTGCCAGCAACCGGGGAACTCCGTACAATGAGCAGTTCTTC
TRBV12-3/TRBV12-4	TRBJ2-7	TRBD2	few	CASSLIAGGPYEQYF	TGTGCCAGCAGTTTGATAGCGGGAGGGCCCTACGAGCAGTACTTC
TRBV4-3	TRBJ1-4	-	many	CASSQDFGEDEKLFF	TGCGCCAGCAGCCAAGATTTCGGGGAGGATGAAAAACTGTTTTTT
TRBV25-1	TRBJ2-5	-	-	CASSEGARRVGETQYF	TGTGCCAGCAGTGAAGGTGCGCGAAGGGTCGGAGAGACCCAGTACTTC
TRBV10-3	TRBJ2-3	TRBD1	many	CAISPGTASTDTQYF	TGTGCCATCAGTCCCGGGACAGCCAGCACAGATACGCAGTATTTT
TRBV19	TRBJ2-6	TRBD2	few	CASTPGGPLSGANVLTF	TGTGCCAGTACCCCGGGAGGACCCCTCTCTGGGGCCAACGTCCTGACTTTC
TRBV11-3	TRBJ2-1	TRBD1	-	CASSLGRTGTHEQFF	TGTGCCAGCAGCTTAGGAAGGACAGGGACTCATGAGCAGTTCTTC